A single sample gave rise to the 20 T cell receptor beta chains below, sequenced in a study of blood T cell repertoires in COVID-19. Produced via immunoSEQ multiplex PCR; TCRdb's table is partial and in-frame only. The sample includes about 160,000 clones, approximately 79% of them seen just once. Sequenced sample: PBMCs or T cells enriched from blood (not recorded which). These receptors originate from a man aged 45-60 years who had recovered from COVID-19.

The CDR3 DNA follows: TGCGCCAGCAGTGAGGGGCGTAACCCCTATGGCTACACCTTC. Translating gives CASSEGRNPYGYTF. This chain connects TRBV10-2 to TRBJ1-2; D is unresolved. The CDR3 contains 14 residues. The V gene lost 2 bases and the J gene lost 4 bases, with 11 bases spanning the gap. The germline CDR1 and CDR2 sequences are WSHSY and SAAADI.

V and J are TRBV6-5 and TRBJ1-5, with D uncertain. V was clipped by 6 bases and J by 7 bases, with 13 bases between them. The CDR3 spans 13 residues. Germline V lookup: CDR1 MNHEY, CDR2 SVGAGI. The CDR3 reads CASSTTPRQPQHF. In nucleotides, the CDR3 is TGTGCCAGCAGCACGACTCCACGACAGCCCCAGCATTTT.

On this clone itself: This specimen includes other DNA sequences encoding the same CDR3. The chain combines TRBV7-9 with TRBJ2-1; TRBD1 matches 10 bases. V shed 11 bases, J shed 7 bases, and the junction held 8 bases outside the gene matches. Looked up from germline, CDR1 is SEHNR and CDR2 is FQNEAQ (reference sequence). CDR3 length equals 13 residues. The CDR3 loop reads CADEDRGGNEQFF. CDR3 bases: TGTGCCGACGAGGACAGGGGGGGAAATGAGCAGTTCTTC.

The CDR3 sequence: CASSHMSRGSTDTQYF. CDR3 sequence (DNA): TGCGCCAGCAGCCATATGAGTCGGGGGTCCACAGATACGCAGTATTTT. The chain is built from TRBV4-1 and TRBJ2-3; possibly TRBD2 for D (6 bases). Germline CDR1 and CDR2: MGHRA and YSYEKL. This CDR3 is 16 amino acids long. Trimming stripped 3 bases from V and 2 bases from J, with 15 bases between.

This chain links TRBV18 with TRBJ1-4; D is unresolved. Germline CDR1 reads KGHSH; CDR2 reads LQKENI. V gave up 2 bases and J gave up 8 bases, with 9 bases separating them. The CDR3 extends over 13 amino acids. CDR3 amino acids: CASSPGLAEKLFF. CDR3 DNA sequence: TGTGCCAGCTCACCAGGGTTAGCCGAAAAACTGTTTTTT.

This clone was detected ten times or more. This chain uses TRBV12-5 with TRBJ2-1; 9 nucleotides line up with TRBD1. The CDR3 totals 15 residues. Germline V lookup: CDR1 LGHNT, CDR2 FRNRAP. V shed 9 bases, J shed 7 bases, and the junction held 13 bases outside the gene matches. DNA of the CDR3: TGTGCTAGCGACGACCGGGACAGGGATTTGAATGAGCAGTTCTTC. As protein: CASDDRDRDLNEQFF.

This chain uses TRBV5-6 with TRBJ1-5; 11 positions agree with TRBD1. Trimming cost V 4 bases and J 4 bases; bases outside gene matches: 4. The CDR3 covers 15 residues. Germline V gene sequence: CDR1 SGHDT, CDR2 YYEEEE. The chain's CDR3 is CASSLGQGVNQPQHF. The CDR3 DNA is TGTGCCAGCAGCCTGGGACAGGGGGTTAATCAGCCCCAGCATTTT.

This clone was counted once. The rearrangement joins TRBV7-9 to TRBJ1-5, with 7 bases identical to TRBD1. The germline CDR1 and CDR2 sequences are SEHNR and FQNEAQ (reference sequence). With V trimmed by 1 base and J by 1 base, 4 bases remained unmatched. The CDR3 sequence is 16 residues long. The CDR3 bases are TGTGCCAGCAGCTTAGAAGGACAGGCAAGCAATCAGCCCCAGCATTTT. Translated: CASSLEGQASNQPQHF.

The rearrangement links TRBV19 to TRBJ1-3, with 9 bases matching TRBD1. Germline V lookup: CDR1 LNHDA, CDR2 SQIVND (reference sequence). V gave up 5 bases and J gave up 2 bases; unmatched junction bases: 4. This CDR3 region has 15 residues. CDR3 loop: CASSSRQGAGNTIYF. As DNA, the CDR3 is TGTGCCAGTAGTTCCCGACAGGGGGCTGGAAACACCATATATTTT.

The J gene is TRBJ2-6, the V gene TRBV19; the D gene is possibly TRBD2 (6 bases). V was cut by 3 bases and J by 0 bases, with 15 bases left in between. Germline values: CDR1 LNHDA, CDR2 SQIVND (reference sequence). The CDR3 covers 18 residues. The DNA for the CDR3 is TGTGCCAGTAGTATGAGAAGGGGACTGAGCTCTGGGGCCAACGTCCTGACTTTC. Translated, it gives CASSMRRGLSSGANVLTF.

This clone has only a few counts. The chain has TRBV19 and TRBJ1-5, with D unresolved. Germline V gene data show CDR1 as LNHDA and CDR2 as SQIVND (reference sequence). The V and J ends lost 1 base and 0 bases respectively, with 7 bases between them. The CDR3 runs to 15 residues. CDR3 residues: CASSIGRVSNQPQHF. CDR3 bases: TGTGCCAGTAGTATAGGGAGGGTTAGCAATCAGCCCCAGCATTTT.

Note on this clone: The sample carries other DNA sequences with the same CDR3. The J gene is TRBJ1-2, the V gene TRBV12-3 or TRBV12-4; 7 bases agree with TRBD1. V lost 4 bases, J lost 4 bases, and 3 bases stayed unmatched. The CDR3 spans 13 residues. The CDR3 protein is CASSWTGVYGYTF. Here the CDR3 DNA reads TGTGCCAGCAGTTGGACAGGAGTCTATGGCTACACCTTC.

The table lists this clone with a few counts. The rearrangement links TRBV30 to TRBJ1-5; D is undetermined. There are 14 residues in the CDR3. The germline V gene has CDR1 GTSNPN and CDR2 SVGIG (reference sequence). V gave up 0 bases and J gave up 4 bases, with 10 bases separating them. The CDR3 nucleotides read TGTGCCTGGAGTGTAACTCCGGGAAATCAGCCCCAGCATTTT. This translates into CAWSVTPGNQPQHF.

The chain links TRBV2 to TRBJ2-3; 9 nucleotides agree with TRBD2. The length of the CDR3 is 15 residues. After removal of 3 bases from V and 2 bases from J, the junction contained 3 bases not matched to a gene. Germline V CDR1 and CDR2: SNHLY, FYNNEI. The CDR3 coding sequence is TGTGCCAGCAGTGAGCCTAGCGGGGACACAGATACGCAGTATTTT. It specifies CASSEPSGDTDTQYF.

The rearrangement uses TRBV10-3 and TRBJ2-2; 9 nucleotides match TRBD2. Germline V gene data show CDR1 as ENHRY and CDR2 as SYGVKD. V shed 5 bases and J 0 bases; nucleotides not matched to a gene: 13. The length of the CDR3 is 19 residues. The CDR3 region is CAISRYSPVAGANTGELFF. The CDR3 nucleotides are TGTGCCATCAGTCGGTACTCACCGGTAGCGGGGGCGAACACCGGGGAGCTGTTTTTT.

The chain employs TRBV19 and TRBJ1-5; TRBD1 matches at 7 bases. Germline V gene sequence: CDR1 LNHDA, CDR2 SQIVND (reference sequence). The CDR3 covers 15 residues. V gave up 5 bases and J gave up 3 bases; unmatched junction bases: 7. As DNA, the CDR3 is TGTGCCAGTAGTCTAAAGACAGGGAACAATCAGCCCCAGCATTTT. Amino acids: CASSLKTGNNQPQHF.

The chain joins TRBV4-2 to TRBJ2-4; the match to TRBD2 covers 9 bases. This CDR3 contains 18 residues. J lost 5 bases, V lost 1 base, and 12 bases had no gene match. The germline CDR1 and CDR2 sequences are LGHNA and YNFKEQ. CDR3 in amino acids: CASSQVRGGRSIQNIQYF. The CDR3 bases are TGTGCCAGCAGCCAAGTGCGGGGGGGCCGAAGTATCCAAAACATTCAGTACTTC.

The chain is built from TRBV4-1 and TRBJ2-1, with TRBD1 matching 8 bases. Unmatched junction bases numbered 7, after V lost 0 bases and J lost 6 bases. The germline gives CDR1 MGHRA, CDR2 YSYEKL. This CDR3 has 16 residues. The chain's CDR3 is CASSQEGQAFVNEQFF. CDR3 DNA sequence: TGCGCCAGCAGCCAAGAGGGACAGGCCTTCGTCAATGAGCAGTTCTTC.

The chain has TRBV9 and TRBJ2-2; possible D gene TRBD1, 5 bases. Trimming shortened V by 5 bases and J by 1 base, and 12 bases separated the two germline ends. The CDR3 spans 15 residues. CDR1 and CDR2 (germline): SGDLS, YYNGEE. Written as DNA, the CDR3 is TGTGCCAGCAGACCAGGGTTATGGAACACCGGGGAGCTGTTTTTT. It yields the protein CASRPGLWNTGELFF.

This clone was picked up one time. This sequence joins TRBV12-3 or TRBV12-4 and TRBJ1-5; no definite D call. The CDR3 runs 13 residues. Trimming shortened V by 3 bases and J by 5 bases, and 8 bases separated the two germline ends. This CDR3 reads CASSLVGDQPQHF. The CDR3 region has the DNA TGTGCCAGCAGTTTGGTCGGGGATCAGCCCCAGCATTTT.